This T cell receptor (beta chain) was sequenced during a study of regulatory T cells in long-lasting Graves disease. According to the study, TCR beta libraries were built with iRepertoire HTBI primers and CDR3-region Arm-PCR. Authors' methods: Across samples, about 56 TRBV and about 15 TRBJ segments were found. TCRdb ran MiXCR on the multiplex PCR reads and lists one entry per CDR3 protein. The V and J calls and clone size come from TCRdb's table, not from the authors' own analysis. This sample has fewer than 450,000 distinct CDR3 sequences, with around a quarter found just once. The time point: persistent/refractory GD, antithyroid drugs over 5 years with positive TRAb. TCR sequences were obtained from RNA taken from PBMCs. Graves' disease diagnosis used American Thyroid Association guidelines. CDR3 length: 16 residues. Germline V CDR1 and CDR2: MDHEN, SYDVKM. Trimming took off 4 bases at V and 4 bases at J, with 14 bases between the two ends.

This clonotype turned up a few times. The sample in question was peripheral blood mononuclear cells (PBMCs), obtained when the disease was refractory, from a patient treated with antithyroid drugs. The receptor comes from a female donor with Graves disease. The gene calls are TRBV28 and TRBJ2-6; the D gene is possibly TRBD2 (5 bases). The CDR3 DNA reads TGTGCCAGCAGTTCGCTCCAGTGGAGGGGGGCCAACGTCCTGACTTTC. Protein sequence: CASSSLQWRGANVLTF.